This T cell receptor (beta chain) was sequenced for a study of blood T cell repertoires in COVID-19. As for the study in general: Samples representing acute and convalescent COVID-19 were sourced from the United States, Italy and Spain. PBMCs, B-cell-depleted T cells, or T cells provided the cDNA or gDNA that made up the material.

As processed by the authors: Estimates of nucleated cell counts were drawn from the amplification of reference gene primers. Method: immunoSEQ multiplex PCR; TCRdb's copy keeps in-frame clones and lacks some. V and J calls and clone size come straight from that table; D and trimming were deduced from the DNA. This table has about 110,000 clones, approximately 80% appearing once. CDR3 size: 13 residues. The germline gives CDR1 GTSNPN, CDR2 SVGIG (reference sequence). The TCR comes from a woman aged 65 to 85 with acute or convalescent COVID-19. The chain links TRBV30 to TRBJ1-1; 9 nucleotides agree with TRBD1. The material sequenced was peripheral blood. CDR3 in DNA: TGTGAAAAACCAGGACAGGGGTCCACTGAAGCTTTCTTT. This gives the protein CEKPGQGSTEAFF.